This T cell receptor (beta chain) originates from a study of response to subunit inactivated influenza vaccine. In TCRdb, the RT-PCR reads were re-called with MiXCR into one record per CDR3 protein. In the table there are 500,000 to 600,000 distinct CDR3 sequences, around 13% of which are singletons. Per the germline V gene, CDR1 is ENHRY and CDR2 is SYGVKD. The ends lost 11 bases at V and 5 bases at J; junction bases unmatched: 17. CDR3 length: 16 amino acids. The input for sequencing was PBMCs from blood, taken roughly 46 days after vaccination. The sequence was obtained from a man aged 50 or older who received an inactivated influenza vaccine. The rearrangement uses TRBV10-3 and TRBJ2-7; 11 bases map to TRBD1. CDR3 in DNA: TGTGCCGCCACCCCGACCGGACAGGGGGCGTTCGACGAGCAGTACTTC. This gives the protein CAATPTGQGAFDEQYF.